The clone carrying this T cell receptor (beta chain) was detected a few times. Germline lookup yields CDR1 SNHLY and CDR2 FYNNEI. The CDR3 loop spans 14 amino acids. V lost 10 bases and J 5 bases, leaving 21 bases between the germline ends. In the study's own analysis: Amplified reference gene primers provided the basis for estimating nucleated cell counts. This table comes from immunoSEQ multiplex PCR, and its TCRdb copy is limited to in-frame clones, with some not included. The DNA gave D and trimming, while V, J and clone size come from that table. The sample includes under 450,000 clones, 81% of them seen just once. The data are from a study of blood T cell repertoires in COVID-19. Study-level information: Both acute and convalescent COVID-19 samples were obtained from the United States, Italy and Spain. The cDNA or gDNA used as material had been derived from T cells, B-cell-depleted T cells, or PBMCs.

The chain has TRBV2 and TRBJ2-7, with D possibly matching TRBD2 (5 bases). The clonotype comes from a human donor with acute or convalescent COVID-19. The donor label of this sample is uncertain. Source material: peripheral blood. CDR3 amino acids: CATRNRGEGNEQYF. The CDR3 DNA reads as TGTGCCACCCGGAATCGGGGTGAGGGAAACGAGCAGTACTTC.